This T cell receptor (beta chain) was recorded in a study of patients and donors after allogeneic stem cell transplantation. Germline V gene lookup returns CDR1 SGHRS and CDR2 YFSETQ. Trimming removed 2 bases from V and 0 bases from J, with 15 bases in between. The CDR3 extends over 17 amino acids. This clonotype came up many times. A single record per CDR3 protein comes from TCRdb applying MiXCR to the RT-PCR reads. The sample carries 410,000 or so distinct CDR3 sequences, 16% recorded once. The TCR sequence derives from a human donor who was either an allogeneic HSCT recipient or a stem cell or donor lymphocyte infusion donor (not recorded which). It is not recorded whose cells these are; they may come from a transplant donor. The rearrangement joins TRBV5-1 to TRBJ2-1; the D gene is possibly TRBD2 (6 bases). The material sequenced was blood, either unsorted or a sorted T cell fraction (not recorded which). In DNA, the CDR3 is TGCGCCAGCAGCTTCTTAGCTAGCGCCTCCTCCTACAATGAGCAGTTCTTC. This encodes CASSFLASASSYNEQFF.